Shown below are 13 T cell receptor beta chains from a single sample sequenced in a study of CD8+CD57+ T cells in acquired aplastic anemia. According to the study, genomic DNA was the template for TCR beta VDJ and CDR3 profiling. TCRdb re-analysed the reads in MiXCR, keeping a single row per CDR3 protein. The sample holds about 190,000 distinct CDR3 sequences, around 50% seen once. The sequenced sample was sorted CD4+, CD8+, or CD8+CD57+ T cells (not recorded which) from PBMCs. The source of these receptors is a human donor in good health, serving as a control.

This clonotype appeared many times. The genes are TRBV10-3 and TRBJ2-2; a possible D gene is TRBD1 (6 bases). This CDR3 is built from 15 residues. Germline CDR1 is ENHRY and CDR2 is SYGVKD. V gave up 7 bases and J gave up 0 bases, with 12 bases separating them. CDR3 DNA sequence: TGTGCCATCACCAAAACAGGGACGAACACCGGGGAGCTGTTTTTT. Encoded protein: CAITKTGTNTGELFF.

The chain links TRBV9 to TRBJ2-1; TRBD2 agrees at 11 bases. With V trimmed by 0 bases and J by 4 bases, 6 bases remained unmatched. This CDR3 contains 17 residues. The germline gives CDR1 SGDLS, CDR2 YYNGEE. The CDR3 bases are TGTGCCAGCAGCGTAGAAGGGACTAGCGGAGGTTACAATGAGCAGTTCTTC. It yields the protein CASSVEGTSGGYNEQFF.

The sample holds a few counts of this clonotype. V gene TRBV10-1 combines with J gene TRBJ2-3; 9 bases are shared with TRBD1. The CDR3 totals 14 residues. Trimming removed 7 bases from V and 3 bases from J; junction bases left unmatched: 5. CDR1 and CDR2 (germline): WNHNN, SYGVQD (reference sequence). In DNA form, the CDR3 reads TGCGCCAGCAAAGGACAGGGGCCGACAGATACGCAGTATTTT. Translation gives CASKGQGPTDTQYF.

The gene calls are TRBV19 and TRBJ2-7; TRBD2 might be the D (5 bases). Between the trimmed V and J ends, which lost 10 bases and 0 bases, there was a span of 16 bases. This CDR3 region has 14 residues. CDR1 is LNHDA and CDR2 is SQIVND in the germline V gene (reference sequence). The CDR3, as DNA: TGTGCCACCCAGACTAAGACCGGCTCCTACGAGCAGTACTTC. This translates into CATQTKTGSYEQYF. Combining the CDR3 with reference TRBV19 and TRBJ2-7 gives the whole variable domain DGGITQSPKYLFRKEGQNVTLSCEQNLNHDAMYWYRQDPGQGLRLIYYSQIVNDFQKGDIAEGYSVSREKKESFPLTVTSAQKNPTAFYLCATQTKTGSYEQYFGPGTRLTVT.

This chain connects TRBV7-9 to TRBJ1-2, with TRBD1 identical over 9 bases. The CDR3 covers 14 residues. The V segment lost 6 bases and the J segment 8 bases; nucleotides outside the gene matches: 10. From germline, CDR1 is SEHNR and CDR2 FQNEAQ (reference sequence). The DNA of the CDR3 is TGTGCCAGCAGTCCCGGACAGGGGTGGGTGGGCTACACCTTC. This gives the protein CASSPGQGWVGYTF.

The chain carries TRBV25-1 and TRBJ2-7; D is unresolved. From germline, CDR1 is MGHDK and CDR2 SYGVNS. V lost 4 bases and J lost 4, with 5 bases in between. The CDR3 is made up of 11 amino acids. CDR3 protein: CASSGIYEQYF. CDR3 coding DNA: TGTGCCAGCAGTGGGATATACGAGCAGTACTTC.

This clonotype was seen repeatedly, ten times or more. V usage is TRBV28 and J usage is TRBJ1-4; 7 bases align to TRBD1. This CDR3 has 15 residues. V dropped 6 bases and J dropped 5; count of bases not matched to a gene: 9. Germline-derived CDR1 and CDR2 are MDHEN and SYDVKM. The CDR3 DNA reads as TGTGCCAGCAGCTTCCCCGGCAGGGGGAATGAAAAACTGTTTTTT. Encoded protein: CASSFPGRGNEKLFF.

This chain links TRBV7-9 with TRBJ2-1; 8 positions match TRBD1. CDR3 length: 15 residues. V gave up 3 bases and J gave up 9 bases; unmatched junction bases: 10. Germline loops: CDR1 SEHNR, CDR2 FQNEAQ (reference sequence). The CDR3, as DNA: TGTGCCAGCAGCTTTCGGACAGGGCAGTTGGGTGAGCAGTTCTTC. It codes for CASSFRTGQLGEQFF.

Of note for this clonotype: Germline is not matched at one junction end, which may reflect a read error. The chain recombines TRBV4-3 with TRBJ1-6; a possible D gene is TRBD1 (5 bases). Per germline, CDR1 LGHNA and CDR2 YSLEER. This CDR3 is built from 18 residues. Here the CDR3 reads CASSQGADSKPYDSPLHF. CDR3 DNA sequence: TGCGCCAGCAGCCAAGGGGCAGACAGTAAACCCTATGATTCGCCCCTCCACTTT.

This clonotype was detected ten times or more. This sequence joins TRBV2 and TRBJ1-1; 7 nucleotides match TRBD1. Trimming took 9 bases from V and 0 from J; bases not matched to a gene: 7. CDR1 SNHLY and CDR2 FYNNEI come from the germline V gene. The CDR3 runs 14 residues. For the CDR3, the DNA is TGTGCCAGTACGGGACAGACAATGAACACTGAAGCTTTCTTT. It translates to CASTGQTMNTEAFF. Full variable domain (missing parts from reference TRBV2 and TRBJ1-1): EPEVTQTPSHQVTQMGQEVILRCVPISNHLYFYWYRQILGQKVEFLVSFYNNEISEKSEIFDDQFSVERPDGSNFTLKIRSTKLEDSAMYFCASTGQTMNTEAFFGQGTRLTVV.

The chain's CDR3 is CSVVQDTSGNTIYF. CDR3 bases: TGCAGCGTTGTACAGGATACTTCTGGAAACACCATATATTTT. This sequence joins TRBV29-1 and TRBJ1-3; tentatively, D is TRBD1 (5 bases). Trimming took off 4 bases at V and 1 base at J, with 11 bases between the two ends. The CDR3 extends over 14 amino acids. Looked up from germline, CDR1 is SQVTM and CDR2 is ANQGSEA. The full variable domain, with the rest looked up from reference TRBV29-1 and TRBJ1-3, is SAVISQKPSRDICQRGTSLTIQCQVDSQVTMMFWYRQQPGQSLTLIATANQGSEATYESGFVIDKFPISRPNLTFSTLTVSNMSPEDSSIYLCSVVQDTSGNTIYFGEGSWLTVV.

The CDR3 DNA follows: TGTGCCAGCCATCCTAGCGGGAGAGGAGATACGCAGTATTTT. As protein: CASHPSGRGDTQYF. The chain is built from TRBV10-3 and TRBJ2-3; 10 bases match TRBD2. The CDR3 sequence is 14 residues long. Germline trimming cut 10 bases from V and 5 bases from J; bases unmatched to any gene: 9. Germline V gene lookup returns CDR1 ENHRY and CDR2 SYGVKD.

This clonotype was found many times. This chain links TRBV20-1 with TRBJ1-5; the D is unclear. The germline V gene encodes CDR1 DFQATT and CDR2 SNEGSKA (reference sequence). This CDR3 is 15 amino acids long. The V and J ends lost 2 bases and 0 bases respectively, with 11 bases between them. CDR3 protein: CSARYMDNSNQPQHF. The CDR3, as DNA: TGCAGTGCTAGATATATGGATAATAGCAATCAGCCCCAGCATTTT.